This entry is about one T cell receptor (beta chain). What it binds is not known. The entry originates in a study of identical twins. Findings and caveats of the study: The degree of excess twin sharing was weaker in beta out-of-frame sequences.

Using its own MiXCR run on the 5' RACE reads, TCRdb lists one record per CDR3 protein. The table lists 1.5 million to 2 million distinct CDR3 sequences, around a third of them singletons, with 0.25% to 0.3% in the top ten. From germline, CDR1 is DFQATT and CDR2 SNEGSKA (reference sequence). V was clipped by 1 base and J by 1 base; unmatched bases: 9. This CDR3 region has 19 residues. The sequenced material came from cord blood. This sequence joins TRBV20-1 and TRBJ2-1; 14 bases map to TRBD2. The source of this sequence is a newborn girl in good health. CDR3 bases: TGCAGTGCTAGAGCAGGACTAGCGGGAGGAAAGAGGTCCTACAATGAGCAGTTCTTC. Translated, it gives CSARAGLAGGKRSYNEQFF.